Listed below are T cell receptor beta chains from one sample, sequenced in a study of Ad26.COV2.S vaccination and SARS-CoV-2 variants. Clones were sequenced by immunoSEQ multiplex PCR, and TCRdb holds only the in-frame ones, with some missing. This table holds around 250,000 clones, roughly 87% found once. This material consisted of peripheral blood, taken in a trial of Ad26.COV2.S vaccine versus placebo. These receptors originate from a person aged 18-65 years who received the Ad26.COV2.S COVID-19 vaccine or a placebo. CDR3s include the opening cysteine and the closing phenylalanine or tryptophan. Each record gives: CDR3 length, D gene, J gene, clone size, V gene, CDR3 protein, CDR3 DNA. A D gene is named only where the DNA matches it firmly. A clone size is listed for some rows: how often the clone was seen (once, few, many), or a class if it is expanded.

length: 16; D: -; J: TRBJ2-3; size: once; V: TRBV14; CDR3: CASSQEIAYPTDTQYF; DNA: TGTGCCAGCAGCCAAGAAATAGCGTATCCCACAGATACGCAGTATTTT
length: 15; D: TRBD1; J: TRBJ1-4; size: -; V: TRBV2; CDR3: CASNLRTGTNEKLFF; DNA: TGTGCCAGCAACCTGCGGACAGGGACGAATGAAAAACTGTTTTTT
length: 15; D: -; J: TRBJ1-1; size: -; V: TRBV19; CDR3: CASSPGRRVNTEAFF; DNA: TGTGCCAGTAGTCCCGGACGTCGGGTGAACACTGAAGCTTTCTTT
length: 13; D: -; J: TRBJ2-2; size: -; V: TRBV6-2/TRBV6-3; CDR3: CASSFMNTGELFF; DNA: TGTGCCAGCAGTTTCATGAACACCGGGGAGCTGTTTTTT
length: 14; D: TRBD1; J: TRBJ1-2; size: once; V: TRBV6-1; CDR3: CASSEGDRVGGYTF; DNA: TGTGCCAGCAGTGAAGGGGACAGGGTAGGCGGCTACACCTTC
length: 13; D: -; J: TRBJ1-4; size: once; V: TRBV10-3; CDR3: CAIRRQENEKLFF; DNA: TGTGCCATCAGAAGACAGGAGAATGAAAAACTGTTTTTT
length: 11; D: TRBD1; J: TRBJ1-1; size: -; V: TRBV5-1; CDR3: CASTGGTEAFF; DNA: TGCGCCAGCACAGGGGGCACTGAAGCTTTCTTT
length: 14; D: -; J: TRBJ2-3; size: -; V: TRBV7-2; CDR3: CASIGGALRDTQYF; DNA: TGTGCCAGCATCGGGGGCGCACTTAGGGATACGCAGTATTTT
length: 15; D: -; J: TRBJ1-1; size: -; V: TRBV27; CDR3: CASHPRRGGGTEAFF; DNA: TGTGCCAGCCACCCGAGGAGGGGAGGAGGGACTGAAGCTTTCTTT
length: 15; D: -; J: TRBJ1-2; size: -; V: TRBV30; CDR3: CAWSKPGPLLYGYTF; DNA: TGTGCCTGGAGTAAGCCTGGACCCCTTTTGTATGGCTACACCTTC
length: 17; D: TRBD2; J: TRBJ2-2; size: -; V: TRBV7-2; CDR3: CASSSLAGGQNTGELFF; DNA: TGTGCCAGCAGCTCGCTAGCGGGGGGCCAGAACACCGGGGAGCTGTTTTTT
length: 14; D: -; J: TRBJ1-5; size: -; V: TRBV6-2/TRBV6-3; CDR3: CASSRRADNQPQHF; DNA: TGTGCCAGCAGTAGGAGGGCGGACAATCAGCCCCAGCATTTT
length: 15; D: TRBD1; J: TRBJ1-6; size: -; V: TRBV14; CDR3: CASSTGEVYNSPLHF; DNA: TGTGCCAGCAGCACAGGGGAAGTCTATAATTCACCCCTCCACTTT
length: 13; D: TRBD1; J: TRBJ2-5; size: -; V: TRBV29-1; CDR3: CSVPRGTGKTQYF; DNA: TGCAGCGTTCCAAGGGGGACAGGAAAGACCCAGTACTTC
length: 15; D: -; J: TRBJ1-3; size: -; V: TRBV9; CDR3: CASSNRPSGGNTIYF; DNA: TGTGCCAGCAGCAACCGGCCCTCTGGGGGAAACACCATATATTTT
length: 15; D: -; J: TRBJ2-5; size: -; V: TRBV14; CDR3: CASSQDHSYQETQYF; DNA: TGTGCCAGCAGCCAAGATCACTCATACCAAGAGACCCAGTACTTC
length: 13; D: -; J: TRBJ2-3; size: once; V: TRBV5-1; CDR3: CASSILRGDTQYF; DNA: TGCGCCAGCAGCATTCTTCGCGGAGATACGCAGTATTTT
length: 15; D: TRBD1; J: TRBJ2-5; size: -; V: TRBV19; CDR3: CASSRAQGYQETQYF; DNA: TGTGCCAGTAGTAGGGCACAGGGGTACCAAGAGACCCAGTACTTC
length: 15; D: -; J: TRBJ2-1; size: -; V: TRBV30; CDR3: CAWSVRAIHSNEQFF; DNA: TGTGCCTGGAGTGTACGGGCTATTCATTCCAATGAGCAGTTCTTC
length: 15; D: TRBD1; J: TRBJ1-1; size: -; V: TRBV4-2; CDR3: CASSRGGQGYQEAFF; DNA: TGTGCCAGCAGCCGGGGGGGACAGGGATACCAGGAAGCTTTCTTT
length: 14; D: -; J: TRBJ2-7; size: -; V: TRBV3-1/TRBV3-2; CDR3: CASSQDRDTYEQYF; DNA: TGTGCCAGCAGCCAAGACAGAGATACTTACGAGCAGTACTTC
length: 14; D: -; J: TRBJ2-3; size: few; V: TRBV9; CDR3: CASSPRVGTDTQYF; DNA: TGTGCCAGCAGCCCTCGGGTGGGGACAGATACGCAGTATTTT
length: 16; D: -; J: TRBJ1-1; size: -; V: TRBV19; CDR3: CASRPSFGGLNTEAFF; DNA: TGTGCCAGCCGTCCGAGTTTTGGGGGGCTGAACACTGAAGCTTTCTTT
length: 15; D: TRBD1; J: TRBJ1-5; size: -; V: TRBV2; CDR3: CASSGQGLSNQPQHF; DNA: TGTGCCAGCAGTGGACAGGGCCTGAGCAATCAGCCCCAGCATTTT
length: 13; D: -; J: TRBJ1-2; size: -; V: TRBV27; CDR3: CASSSVAEYGYTF; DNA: TGTGCCAGCAGTTCTGTGGCTGAGTATGGCTACACCTTC
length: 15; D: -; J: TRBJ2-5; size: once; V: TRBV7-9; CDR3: CASSVLGHYQETQYF; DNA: TGTGCCAGCAGCGTACTTGGACACTACCAAGAGACCCAGTACTTC
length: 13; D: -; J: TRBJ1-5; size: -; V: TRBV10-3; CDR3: CAISWGPGQPQHF; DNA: TGTGCCATCAGCTGGGGCCCGGGACAGCCCCAGCATTTT
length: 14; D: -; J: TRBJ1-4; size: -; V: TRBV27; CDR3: CASSHRTTNEKLFF; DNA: TGTGCCAGCAGCCACAGAACAACTAATGAAAAACTGTTTTTT